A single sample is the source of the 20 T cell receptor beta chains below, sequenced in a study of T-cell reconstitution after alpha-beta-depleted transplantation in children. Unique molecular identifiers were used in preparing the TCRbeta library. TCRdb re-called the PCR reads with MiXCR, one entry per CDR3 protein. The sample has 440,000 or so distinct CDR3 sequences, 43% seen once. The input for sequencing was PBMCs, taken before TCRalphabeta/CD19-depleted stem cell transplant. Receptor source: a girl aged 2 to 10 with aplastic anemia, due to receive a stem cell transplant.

CDR3 loop: CASSLSWDRAYNEQFF. The CDR3 DNA sequence: TGTGCCAGCAGCTTATCGTGGGACAGGGCCTACAATGAGCAGTTCTTC. The chain has TRBV7-2 and TRBJ2-1; 9 bases align to TRBD1. The CDR3 loop spans 16 amino acids. With 2 bases clipped from V and 2 bases from J, the junction kept 4 bases outside the gene matches. The germline gives CDR1 SGHTA, CDR2 FQGNSA.

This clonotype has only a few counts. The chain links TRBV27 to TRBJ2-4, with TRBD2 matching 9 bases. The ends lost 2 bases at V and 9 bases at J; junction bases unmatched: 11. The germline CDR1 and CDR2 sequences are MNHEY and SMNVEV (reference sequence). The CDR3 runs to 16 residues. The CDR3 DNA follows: TGTGCCAGCAGTTTACTGCCGACTAGCGGCCAGGTCATTCAGTACTTC. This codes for CASSLLPTSGQVIQYF.

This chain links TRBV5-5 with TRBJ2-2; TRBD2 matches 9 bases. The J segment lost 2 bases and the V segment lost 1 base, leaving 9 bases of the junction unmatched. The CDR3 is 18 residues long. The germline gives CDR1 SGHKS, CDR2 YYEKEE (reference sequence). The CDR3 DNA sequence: TGTGCCAGCAGCTTGTCAACTAGCGGGCCTAGAAACACCGGGGAGCTGTTTTTT. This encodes CASSLSTSGPRNTGELFF.

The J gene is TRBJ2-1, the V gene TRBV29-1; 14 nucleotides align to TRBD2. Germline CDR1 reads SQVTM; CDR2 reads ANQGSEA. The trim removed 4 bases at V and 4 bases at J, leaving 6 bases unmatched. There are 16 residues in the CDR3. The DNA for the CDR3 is TGCAGCGTTGGAGGGACTAGCGGGGGACTGTACAATGAGCAGTTCTTC. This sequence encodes CSVGGTSGGLYNEQFF.

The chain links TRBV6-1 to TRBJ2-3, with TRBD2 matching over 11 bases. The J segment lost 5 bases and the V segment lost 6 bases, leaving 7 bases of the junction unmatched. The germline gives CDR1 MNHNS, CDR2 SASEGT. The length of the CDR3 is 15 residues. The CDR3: CASSPSGRRGDTQYF. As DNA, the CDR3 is TGTGCCAGCAGCCCTAGCGGGAGGAGAGGAGATACGCAGTATTTT.

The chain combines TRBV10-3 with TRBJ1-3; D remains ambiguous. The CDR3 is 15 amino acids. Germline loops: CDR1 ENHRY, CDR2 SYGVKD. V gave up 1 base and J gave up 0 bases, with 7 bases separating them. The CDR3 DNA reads TGTGCCATCAGTGAGTGGTCCCTCTCTGGAAACACCATATATTTT. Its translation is CAISEWSLSGNTIYF.

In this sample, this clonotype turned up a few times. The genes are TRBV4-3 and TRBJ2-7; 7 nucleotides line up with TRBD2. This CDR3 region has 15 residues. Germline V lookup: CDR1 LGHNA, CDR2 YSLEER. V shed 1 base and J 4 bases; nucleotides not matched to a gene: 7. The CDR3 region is CASSQAGGSMYEQYF. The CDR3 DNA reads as TGCGCCAGCAGCCAAGCTGGCGGGAGCATGTACGAGCAGTACTTC.

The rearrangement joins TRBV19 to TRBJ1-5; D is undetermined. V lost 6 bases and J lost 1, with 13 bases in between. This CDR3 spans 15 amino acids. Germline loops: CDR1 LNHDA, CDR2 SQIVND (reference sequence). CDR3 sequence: CASRLAGRSNQPQHF. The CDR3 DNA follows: TGTGCCAGTAGATTGGCTGGACGGAGCAATCAGCCCCAGCATTTT.

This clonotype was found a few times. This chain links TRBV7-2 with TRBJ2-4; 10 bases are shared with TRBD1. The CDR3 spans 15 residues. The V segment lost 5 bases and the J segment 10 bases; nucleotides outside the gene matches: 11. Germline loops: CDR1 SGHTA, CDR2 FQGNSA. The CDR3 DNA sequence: TGTGCCAGCAGCACCTCCGGGACAGGGGCACTTATTCAGTACTTC. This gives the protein CASSTSGTGALIQYF.

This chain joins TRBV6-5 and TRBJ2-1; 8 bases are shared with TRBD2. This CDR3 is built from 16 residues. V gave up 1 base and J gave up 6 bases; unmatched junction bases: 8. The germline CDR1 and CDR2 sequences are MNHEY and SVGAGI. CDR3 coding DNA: TGTGCCAGCAGTTACTTGGGGACTAGGAGGACCAATGAGCAGTTCTTC. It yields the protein CASSYLGTRRTNEQFF.

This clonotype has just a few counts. CDR3 in amino acids: CASSLVGQGYNEQFF. The CDR3, as DNA: TGTGCCAGCAGCTTAGTTGGACAGGGTTACAATGAGCAGTTCTTC. V and J are TRBV7-9 and TRBJ2-1; TRBD1 matches 8 bases. The CDR3 covers 15 residues. Germline CDR1 is SEHNR and CDR2 is FQNEAQ (reference sequence). Trimming removed 1 base from V and 4 bases from J; junction bases left unmatched: 3.

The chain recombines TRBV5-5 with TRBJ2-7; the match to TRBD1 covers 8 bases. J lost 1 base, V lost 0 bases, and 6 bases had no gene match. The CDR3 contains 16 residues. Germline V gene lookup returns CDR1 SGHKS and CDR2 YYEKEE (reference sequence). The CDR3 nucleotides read TGTGCCAGCAGCTTGGAGGCACAGGGGGGTTCCTACGAGCAGTACTTC. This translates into CASSLEAQGGSYEQYF.

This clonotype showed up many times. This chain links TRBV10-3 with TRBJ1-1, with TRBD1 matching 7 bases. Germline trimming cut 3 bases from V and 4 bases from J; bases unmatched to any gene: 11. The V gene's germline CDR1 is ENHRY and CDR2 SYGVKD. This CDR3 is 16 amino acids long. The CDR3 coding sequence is TGTGCCATCAGTGACCCCCGACAGGGAGTAGGCACTGAAGCTTTCTTT. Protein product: CAISDPRQGVGTEAFF.

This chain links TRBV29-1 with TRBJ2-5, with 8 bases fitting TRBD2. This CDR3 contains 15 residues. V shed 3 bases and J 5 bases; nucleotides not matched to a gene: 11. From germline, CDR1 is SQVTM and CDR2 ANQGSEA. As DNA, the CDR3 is TGCAGCGTTGAGGCCCCAGCGGGAGTTATGGAGACCCAGTACTTC. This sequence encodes CSVEAPAGVMETQYF.

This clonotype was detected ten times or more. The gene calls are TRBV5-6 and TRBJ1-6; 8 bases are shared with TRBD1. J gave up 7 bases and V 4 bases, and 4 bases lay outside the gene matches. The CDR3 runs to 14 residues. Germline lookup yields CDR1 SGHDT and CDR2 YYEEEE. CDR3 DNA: TGTGCCAGCAGCGGTGGGACAGGCAATTCACCCCTCCACTTT. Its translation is CASSGGTGNSPLHF.

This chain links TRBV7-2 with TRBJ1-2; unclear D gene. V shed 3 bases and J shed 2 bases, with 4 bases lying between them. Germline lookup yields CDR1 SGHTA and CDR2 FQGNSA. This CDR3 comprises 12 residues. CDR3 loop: CASSFKNYGYTF. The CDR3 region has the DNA TGTGCCAGCAGCTTTAAAAACTATGGCTACACCTTC.

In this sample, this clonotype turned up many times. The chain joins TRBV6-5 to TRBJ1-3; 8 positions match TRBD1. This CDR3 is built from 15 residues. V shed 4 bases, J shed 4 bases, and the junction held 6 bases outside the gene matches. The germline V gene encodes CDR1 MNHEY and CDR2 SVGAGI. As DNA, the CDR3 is TGTGCCAGCAGTTCCGGGACAGGCTCAGGAAACACCATATATTTT. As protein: CASSSGTGSGNTIYF.

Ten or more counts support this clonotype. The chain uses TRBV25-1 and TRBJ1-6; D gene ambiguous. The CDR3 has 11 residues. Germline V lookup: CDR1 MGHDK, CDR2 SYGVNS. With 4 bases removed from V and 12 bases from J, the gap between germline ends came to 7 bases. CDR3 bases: TGTGCCAGCAGTGGACAAGGACCCCTCCACTTT. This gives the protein CASSGQGPLHF.

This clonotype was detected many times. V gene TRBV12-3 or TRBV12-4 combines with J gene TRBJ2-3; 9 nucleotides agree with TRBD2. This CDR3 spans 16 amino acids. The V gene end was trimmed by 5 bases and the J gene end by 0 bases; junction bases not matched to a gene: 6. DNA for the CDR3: TGTGCCAGCAGTCTCAGACTAGCGGCGAGCACAGATACGCAGTATTTT. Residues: CASSLRLAASTDTQYF.

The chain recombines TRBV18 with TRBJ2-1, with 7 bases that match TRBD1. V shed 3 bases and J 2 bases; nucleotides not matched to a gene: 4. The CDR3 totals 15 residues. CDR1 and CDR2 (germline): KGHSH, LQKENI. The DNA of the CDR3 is TGTGCCAGCTCACCTGGACAGGTTACCTACAATGAGCAGTTCTTC. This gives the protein CASSPGQVTYNEQFF.